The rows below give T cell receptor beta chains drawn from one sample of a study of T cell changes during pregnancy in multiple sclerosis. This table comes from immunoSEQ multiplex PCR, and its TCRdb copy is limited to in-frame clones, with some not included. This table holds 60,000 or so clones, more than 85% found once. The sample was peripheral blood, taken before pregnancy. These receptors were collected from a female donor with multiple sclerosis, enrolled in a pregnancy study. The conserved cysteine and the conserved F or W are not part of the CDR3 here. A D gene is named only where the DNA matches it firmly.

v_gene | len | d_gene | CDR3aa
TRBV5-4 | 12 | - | ASSLRGGSDTQY
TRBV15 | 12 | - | ATSRGGVNTEAF
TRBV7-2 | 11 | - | ASSADRILEAF
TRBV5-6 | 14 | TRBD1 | ASSLARTGWQETQY
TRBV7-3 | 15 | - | ASSFVDWKEGGTEAF
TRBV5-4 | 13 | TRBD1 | ASSPNRGPVAEAF
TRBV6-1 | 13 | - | ASSVGAQPYNEQF
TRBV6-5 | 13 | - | ASTPRGRGNTEAF
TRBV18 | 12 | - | ASSPTGLNYGYT
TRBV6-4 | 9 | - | ASSGLDGYT
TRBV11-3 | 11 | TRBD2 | ASSLEGGGTQY
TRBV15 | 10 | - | ATSRETHEQY
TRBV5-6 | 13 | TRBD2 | ASSFLGGGLDTQY
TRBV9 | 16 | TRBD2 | ASSEGTGGRLAKNIQY
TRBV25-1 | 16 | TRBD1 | ASSEAGGQNWGKEQLF
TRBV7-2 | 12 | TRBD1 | ASSSGQGHTEAF
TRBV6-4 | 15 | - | ASSESYGGANTGELF
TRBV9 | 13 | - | ASSVEAAGGYGYT
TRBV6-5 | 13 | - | ASSYNRRGYDGYT
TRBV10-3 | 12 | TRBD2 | AISDSGGADTQY
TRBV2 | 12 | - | ATRRQVDFYEQY
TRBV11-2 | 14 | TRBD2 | ASSLGGGLDLAEQY
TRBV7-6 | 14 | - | ASSLGGSASTDTQY
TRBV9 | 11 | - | ASSVAQGGGAF
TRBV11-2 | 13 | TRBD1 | ASRVPGQGVETQY
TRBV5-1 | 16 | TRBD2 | ASSPGTGGLAGRETQY
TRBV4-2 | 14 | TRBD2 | ASSQVAGGYTGELF
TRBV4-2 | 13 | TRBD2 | ASSQGDGGAYEQY
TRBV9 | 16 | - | ASSGRPGGGRRDTEAF
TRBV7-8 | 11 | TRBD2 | ASSSSSGETQY
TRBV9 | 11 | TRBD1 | ASSVARGDTQY
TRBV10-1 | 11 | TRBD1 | ASSVLGQPEAF
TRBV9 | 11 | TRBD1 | ASSPRDRGGYT
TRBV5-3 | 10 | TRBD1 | ARRQTGHVAF
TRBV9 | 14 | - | ASSVGAFPSYNEQF
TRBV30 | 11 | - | AWSGGGFYGYT
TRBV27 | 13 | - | ASSLTVGMNTEAF
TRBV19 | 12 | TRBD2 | ASNVRGSTGELF
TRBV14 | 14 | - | ASSQIPFEGRETQY
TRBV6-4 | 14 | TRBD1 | ASTGQAVRENTEAF
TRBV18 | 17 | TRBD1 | ASSPLGTGGVQMNTEAF
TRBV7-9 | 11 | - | ASSSKGATEAF
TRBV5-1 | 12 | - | ASSFTPGVGELF
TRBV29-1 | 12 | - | SVPLGSSTDTQY
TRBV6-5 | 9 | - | ASPKDSEQY
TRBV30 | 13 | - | ALRPDSRSYNEQF
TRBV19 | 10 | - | ATRGDSYEQY
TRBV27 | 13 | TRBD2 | ASSSGLKFAYEQF
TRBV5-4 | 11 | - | ASSLVGGDGYT
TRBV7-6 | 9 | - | ASSLTDTQY
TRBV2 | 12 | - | ASSGPGAGEKLF
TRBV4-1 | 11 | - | ASSQGTGETQY
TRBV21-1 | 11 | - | ASPRGINQPQH
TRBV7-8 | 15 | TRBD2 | ASSSSSVLAATDTQY
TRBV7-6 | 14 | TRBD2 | ASSLGLAGYQETQY
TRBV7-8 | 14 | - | ASSPPGRGNTETQY